This note documents a single TCR beta chain sequence. Its antigen is not identified. This sample stems from a study of cytomegalovirus exposure and HLA in healthy donors. Findings and caveats of the study: TCR sequences were mostly rare, though some public TCRs occurred in many donors. TCR beta chains numbering 164 were designated cytomegalovirus-associated. Published work reported that the classifier diagnosed cytomegalovirus status with high specificity and sensitivity.

Primers included in the PCR were 60 Vbeta and 13 Jbeta primers. The table came from immunoSEQ multiplex PCR; TCRdb's copy has only in-frame clones and leaves some out. This sample yields around 92,000 clones, of which around 81% are seen a single time; approximately 4% belongs to the top ten. The receptor's source is a female donor in good health and CMV-seropositive. What was sequenced was PBMCs.

CDR3 sequence (DNA): TGTGCCAGCTCTTCCGAGACAGGGATAGAGACCCAGTACTTC. Amino acids: CASSSETGIETQYF. The chain couples TRBV7-9 to TRBJ2-5; 7 nucleotides line up with TRBD1. Germline V gives CDR1 SEHNR, CDR2 FQNEAQ (reference sequence). CDR3 length: 14 residues. Trimming removed 8 bases from V and 4 bases from J; junction bases left unmatched: 10.